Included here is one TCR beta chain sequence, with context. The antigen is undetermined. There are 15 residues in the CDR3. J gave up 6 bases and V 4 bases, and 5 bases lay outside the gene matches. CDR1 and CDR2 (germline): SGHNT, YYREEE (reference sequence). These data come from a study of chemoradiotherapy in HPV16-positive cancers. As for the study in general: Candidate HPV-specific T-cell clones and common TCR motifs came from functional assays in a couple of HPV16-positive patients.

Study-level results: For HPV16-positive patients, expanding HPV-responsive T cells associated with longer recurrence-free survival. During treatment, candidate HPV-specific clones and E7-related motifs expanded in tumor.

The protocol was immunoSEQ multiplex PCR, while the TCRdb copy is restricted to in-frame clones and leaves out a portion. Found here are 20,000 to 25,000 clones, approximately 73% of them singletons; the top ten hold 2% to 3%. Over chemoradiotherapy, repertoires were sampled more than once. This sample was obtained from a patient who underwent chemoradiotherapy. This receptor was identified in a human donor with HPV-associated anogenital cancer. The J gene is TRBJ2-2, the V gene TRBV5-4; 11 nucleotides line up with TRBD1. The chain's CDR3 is CASSRTGGNAGELFF. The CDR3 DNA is TGTGCCAGCAGCCGGACAGGGGGCAACGCCGGGGAGCTGTTTTTT.